The rows below give T cell receptor beta chains drawn from one sample of a study of shared clonotypes between healthy human individuals. Here immunoSEQ multiplex PCR was the method, and the copy in TCRdb shows in-frame clones only, minus some. The top ten hold around 2% of the sample, which has 550,000 to 700,000 clones, around four fifths seen once. The sample taken for sequencing was memory CD4+ T cells sorted from blood. Every receptor here comes from a woman aged 25 to 39 in good health. CDR3s include the opening cysteine and the closing phenylalanine or tryptophan. D genes are given only for firm matches. The size of a clone is reported for some rows only, either as once, few or many, or as a class for expanded clones.

TRBJ1-1 | . | few | TRBV16 | CASSQSLGTEAFF | TGTGCCAGCAGCCAATCGCTCGGCACTGAAGCTTTCTTT
TRBJ1-2 | TRBD1 | once | TRBV18 | CASSPPSAGQGKYGYTF | TGTGCCAGCTCACCACCCTCAGCTGGACAGGGCAAGTATGGCTACACCTTC
TRBJ1-2 | . | . | TRBV28 | CASSLGQILGYTF | TGTGCCAGCAGCCTAGGACAGATTCTTGGCTACACCTTC
TRBJ2-5 | TRBD1 | once | TRBV19 | CASSRIGTGGETQYF | TGTGCCAGTAGTAGAATCGGGACAGGGGGGGAGACCCAGTACTTC
TRBJ2-1 | TRBD1 | . | TRBV7-3 | CASSLQGEIHEQFF | TGTGCCAGCAGCCTACAGGGGGAGATTCATGAGCAGTTCTTC
TRBJ2-5 | TRBD2 | . | TRBV5-1 | CASSGGLLEETQYF | TGCGCCAGCAGCGGGGGACTACTTGAAGAGACCCAGTACTTC
TRBJ1-5 | TRBD1 | . | TRBV9 | CASSDRDRGKPQHF | TGTGCCAGCAGCGACCGGGACAGGGGTAAGCCCCAGCATTTT
TRBJ2-7 | . | few | TRBV27 | CASIQRLGSSYEQYF | TGTGCCAGCATCCAGCGGCTTGGGAGCTCCTACGAGCAGTACTTC
TRBJ2-1 | TRBD2 | few | TRBV5-1 | CASRRTSSEQFF | TGCGCCAGCCGCCGGACTAGCAGTGAGCAGTTCTTC
TRBJ2-3 | . | . | TRBV7-6 | CASSLGPGSSTDTQYF | TGTGCCAGCAGCTTAGGCCCCGGGAGTTCCACAGATACGCAGTATTTT
TRBJ2-1 | TRBD2 | . | TRBV7-9 | CASGREGSYNEQFF | TGTGCCAGCGGACGGGAGGGCTCCTACAATGAGCAGTTCTTC
TRBJ1-1 | . | . | TRBV30 | CAWGSGRMNTEAFF | TGTGCCTGGGGGTCCGGGCGAATGAACACTGAAGCTTTCTTT
TRBJ1-1 | TRBD1 | few | TRBV7-2 | CASSPRQGNTEAFF | TGTGCCAGCAGCCCACGACAGGGGAACACTGAAGCTTTCTTT
TRBJ2-3 | . | once | TRBV6-1 | CASSGRGSGESTDTQYF | TGTGCCAGCAGTGGCCGGGGTAGCGGAGAAAGCACAGATACGCAGTATTTT
TRBJ2-1 | TRBD2 | . | TRBV27 | CASSYRGLYNEQFF | TGTGCCAGCAGTTATAGGGGACTATACAATGAGCAGTTCTTC
TRBJ1-4 | . | . | TRBV2 | CASSEEKGPHEKLFF | TGTGCCAGCAGTGAAGAAAAGGGACCTCATGAAAAACTGTTTTTT
TRBJ2-7 | TRBD1 | . | TRBV19 | CASLTGGYEQYF | TGTGCCTCCTTGACAGGGGGCTACGAGCAGTACTTC
TRBJ1-1 | . | . | TRBV2 | CASHPGHTNTEAFF | TGTGCCAGCCACCCTGGTCATACGAACACTGAAGCTTTCTTT
TRBJ2-7 | . | . | TRBV7-9 | CASSDHYEQYF | TGTGCCAGCAGCGACCACTACGAGCAGTACTTC
TRBJ2-1 | . | . | TRBV13 | CASSPDSYNEQFF | TGTGCCAGCAGTCCTGATTCCTACAATGAGCAGTTCTTC
TRBJ1-2 | . | . | TRBV11-2 | CASSYSSLDYGYTF | TGTGCCAGCAGCTACAGTAGTCTTGACTATGGCTACACCTTC
TRBJ1-3 | . | . | TRBV28 | CASTMLGKGNTIYF | TGTGCCAGCACCATGCTGGGAAAAGGAAACACCATATATTTT
TRBJ1-3 | . | once | TRBV29-1 | CSVGRGNTIYF | TGCAGCGTTGGGCGGGGAAACACCATATATTTT
TRBJ2-5 | . | . | TRBV15 | CATSRGKLDPETQYF | TGTGCCACCAGCAGAGGAAAGCTCGATCCGGAGACCCAGTACTTC
TRBJ2-7 | TRBD2 | . | TRBV14 | CASSLLAGARGREQYF | TGTGCCAGCAGCCTTTTAGCGGGAGCAAGAGGGCGCGAGCAGTACTTC
TRBJ1-5 | . | once | TRBV15 | CATSRKAYSNQPQHF | TGTGCCACCAGTAGGAAGGCATATAGCAATCAGCCCCAGCATTTT
TRBJ2-7 | . | . | TRBV10-3 | CAISASSGGGSGEQYF | TGTGCCATCAGTGCCTCTAGCGGAGGGGGTTCTGGGGAGCAGTACTTC
TRBJ1-1 | . | few | TRBV7-2 | CASSLESYTEAFF | TGTGCCAGCAGCTTAGAAAGTTACACTGAAGCTTTCTTT